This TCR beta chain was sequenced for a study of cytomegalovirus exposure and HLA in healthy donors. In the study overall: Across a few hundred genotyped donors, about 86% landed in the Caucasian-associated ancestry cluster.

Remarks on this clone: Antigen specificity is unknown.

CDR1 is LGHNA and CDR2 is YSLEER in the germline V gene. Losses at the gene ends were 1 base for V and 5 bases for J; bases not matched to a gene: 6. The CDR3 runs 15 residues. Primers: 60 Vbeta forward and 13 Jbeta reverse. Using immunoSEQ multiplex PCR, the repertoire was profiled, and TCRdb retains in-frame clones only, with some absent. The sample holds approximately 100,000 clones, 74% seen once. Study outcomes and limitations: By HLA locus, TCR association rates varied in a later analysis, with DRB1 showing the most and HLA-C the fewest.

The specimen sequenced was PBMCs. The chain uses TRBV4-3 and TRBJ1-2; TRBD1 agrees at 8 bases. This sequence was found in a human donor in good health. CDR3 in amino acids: CASSQAGGARYGYTF. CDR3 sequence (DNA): TGCGCCAGCAGCCAAGCAGGGGGCGCTCGGTATGGCTACACCTTC.